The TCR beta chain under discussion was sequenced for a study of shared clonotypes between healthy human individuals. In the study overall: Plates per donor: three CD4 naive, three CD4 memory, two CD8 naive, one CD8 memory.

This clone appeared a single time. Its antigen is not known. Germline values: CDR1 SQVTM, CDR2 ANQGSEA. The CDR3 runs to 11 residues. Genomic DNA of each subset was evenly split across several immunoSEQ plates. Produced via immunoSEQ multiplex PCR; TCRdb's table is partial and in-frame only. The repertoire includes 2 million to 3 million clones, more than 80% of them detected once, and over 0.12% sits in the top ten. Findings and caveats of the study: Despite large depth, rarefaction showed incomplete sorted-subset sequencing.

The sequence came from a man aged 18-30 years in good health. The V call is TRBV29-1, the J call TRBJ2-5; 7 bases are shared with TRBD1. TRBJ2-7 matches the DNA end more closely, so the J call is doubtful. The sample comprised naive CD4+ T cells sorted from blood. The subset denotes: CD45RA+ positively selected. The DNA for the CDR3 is TGCAGCGTTCACAGGGGCTACGAGCAGTACTTC. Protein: CSVHRGYEQYF.